This T cell receptor beta chain was recorded in a study of blood T cell repertoires in COVID-19. The wider study: Sources were T cells, B-cell-depleted T cells, or PBMCs; the material itself was cDNA or gDNA.

Per the original methods: Amplifying reference gene primers gave estimates of nucleated cell counts. Sequenced by immunoSEQ multiplex PCR; TCRdb stores in-frame clones only, minus some. D and trimming were read from the DNA, whereas the V and J calls and clone size are those reported in that table. The sample lists around 140,000 clones; more than 75% were seen once. The CDR3 has 17 amino acids. The J segment lost 4 bases and the V segment lost 3 bases, leaving 9 bases of the junction unmatched. Looked up from germline, CDR1 is SGHKS and CDR2 is YYEKEE (reference sequence). The rearrangement links TRBV5-5 to TRBJ2-6; 8 bases match TRBD1. This receptor was taken from a woman aged 45 to 65 with active or convalescent COVID-19. The sample taken for sequencing was peripheral blood. The CDR3 DNA reads as TGTGCCAGCAGCTCCGCGGACAGGGCGAGGGGGGCCAACGTCCTGACTTTC. Amino acids: CASSSADRARGANVLTF.